This TCR beta chain is drawn from a study of shared clonotypes between healthy human individuals. Study-level findings and limits: Naive subsets usually exceeded memory subsets in estimated richness.

Naive CD8 cells were CD45RO-negative, positively selected for CCR7, excluding terminally differentiated effector memory CD45RA+ cells. Each of the donors was a healthy adult who was HIV-negative and had not had a recent acute infection or vaccination. This CDR3 comprises 15 residues. Germline assignment: CDR1 SGHNT and CDR2 YYREEE (reference sequence). Losses at the gene ends were 6 bases for V and 1 base for J; bases not matched to a gene: 8. Genomic DNA of each subset was evenly split across several immunoSEQ plates. Measured with immunoSEQ multiplex PCR; TCRdb has only the in-frame clones, and not every one. The sample has more than 2 million clones, roughly 94% seen once; the top ten hold about 1.1%. As regards this clone: Its antigen is currently unknown.

Sequenced sample: naive CD8+ T cells sorted from blood. The chain couples TRBV5-4 to TRBJ2-3; TRBD2 agrees at 7 bases. The sequence derives from a man aged 18 to 29 in good health. The CDR3 DNA reads TGTGCCAGCACCCAGAGCGGGGAGGGCACAGATACGCAGTATTTT. Its protein is CASTQSGEGTDTQYF. Full variable domain (missing parts from reference TRBV5-4 and TRBJ2-3): ETGVTQSPTHLIKTRGQQVTLRCSSQSGHNTVSWYQQALGQGPQFIFQYYREEENGRGNFPPRFSGLQFPNYSSELNVNALELDDSALYLCASTQSGEGTDTQYFGPGTRLTVL.